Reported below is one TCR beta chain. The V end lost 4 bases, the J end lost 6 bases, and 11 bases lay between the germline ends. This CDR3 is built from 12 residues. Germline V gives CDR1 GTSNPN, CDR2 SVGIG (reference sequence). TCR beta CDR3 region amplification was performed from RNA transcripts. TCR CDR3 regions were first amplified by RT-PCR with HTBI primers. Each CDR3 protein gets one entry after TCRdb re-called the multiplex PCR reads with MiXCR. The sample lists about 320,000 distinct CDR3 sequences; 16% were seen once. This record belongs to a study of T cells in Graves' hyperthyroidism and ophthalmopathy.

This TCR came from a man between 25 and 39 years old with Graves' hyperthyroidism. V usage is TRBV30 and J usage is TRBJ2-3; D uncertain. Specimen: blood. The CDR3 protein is CAWTVVRDTQYF. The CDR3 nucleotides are TGTGCCTGGACGGTAGTACGTGATACGCAGTATTTT.